A selection of T cell receptor beta chains follows, all from one sample in a study of T cells in Graves' hyperthyroidism and ophthalmopathy. Each CDR3 protein gets one entry after TCRdb re-called the multiplex PCR reads with MiXCR. The sample carries hundreds of thousands of distinct CDR3 sequences, roughly 15% recorded once. Sequencing used blood. The receptors derive from a woman aged 45-65 years with Graves' ophthalmopathy. Each CDR3 is given with its conserved first and last residue. D genes are given only for firm matches. A row's size may be missing; if present it is once, few, many or a size class.

>TRBD1|TRBJ2-7|NA|TRBV9
TGTGCCAGCAGCGTAGGACGGACAGGGGCCTACGAGCAGTACTTC
CASSVGRTGAYEQYF
>NA|TRBJ2-7|few|TRBV20-1
TGCAGTGCTAACAACCGACAAGGAAACTACGAGCAGTACTTC
CSANNRQGNYEQYF
>NA|TRBJ2-1|NA|TRBV6-1
TGTGCCAGCAGTGAAGTTTTGGGACCTTCGAATGAGCAGTTCTTC
CASSEVLGPSNEQFF
>NA|TRBJ2-5|many|TRBV7-2
TGTGCCAGCAGCTTAGACCCGGGGGCACGGGAGACCCAGTACTTC
CASSLDPGARETQYF
>NA|TRBJ2-4|many|TRBV4-3
TGCGCCAGCAGCCCCGCCATCAGCTCCGCCAAAAACATTCAGTACTTC
CASSPAISSAKNIQYF
>NA|TRBJ1-3|few|TRBV4-2
TGTGCCAGCAGCCTCGCCGACATAAACTCTGGAAACACCATATATTTT
CASSLADINSGNTIYF
>TRBD2|TRBJ2-7|many|TRBV11-2
TGTGCCAGCAGCTTAGTCCCTAGCGGGAGTAATGAGCAGTACTTC
CASSLVPSGSNEQYF
>TRBD1|TRBJ2-7|many|TRBV11-3
TGTGCCAGCAGTTACCAGGGGGCCCCCTACGAGCAGTACTTC
CASSYQGAPYEQYF
>TRBD2|TRBJ2-1|many|TRBV6-2/TRBV6-3
TGTGCCAGCAGTAGGCCAGCGGGGGGTAACAATGAGCAGTTCTTC
CASSRPAGGNNEQFF
>NA|TRBJ1-1|NA|TRBV6-2/TRBV6-3
TGTGCCAGCAGTTACGCCTCGAACACTGAAGCTTTCTTT
CASSYASNTEAFF
>NA|TRBJ2-5|many|TRBV7-6
TGTGCCAGCAGCTTAGTTTTGGGTAGCGGAGCGGTCAAAGAGACCCAGTACTTC
CASSLVLGSGAVKETQYF
>TRBD2|TRBJ2-1|many|TRBV7-2
TGTGCCAGCAGCAGATCCGGGACTAACAACAATGAGCAGTTCTTC
CASSRSGTNNNEQFF
>NA|TRBJ2-6|NA|TRBV7-8
TGTGCCAGCCCCGAGGGACAACACTCTGGGGCCAACGTCCTGACTTTC
CASPEGQHSGANVLTF
>TRBD1|TRBJ1-1|many|TRBV7-9
TGTGCCAGCAGCTTAGCCCTGACAGGGCGGAACACTGAAGCTTTCTTT
CASSLALTGRNTEAFF
>NA|TRBJ2-1|NA|TRBV12-5
TGTGCTAGTGGTACCGGGCCCCCACAATGGGTCGATGAGCAGTTCTTC
CASGTGPPQWVDEQFF
>NA|TRBJ1-1|few|TRBV15
TGTGCCACCAGACGGGACCAGTCGACTGAAGCTTTCTTT
CATRRDQSTEAFF
>NA|TRBJ2-7|many|TRBV28
TGTGCCAGCAGTTCCGCGTCCTACGAGCAGTACTTC
CASSSASYEQYF
>TRBD1|TRBJ1-1|few|TRBV19
TGTGCCAGTAGTATTCGACAGGGGGTTCCTGAAGCTTTCTTT
CASSIRQGVPEAFF
>NA|TRBJ1-2|many|TRBV11-2
TGTGCCAGCAGCTTAGATCTCCACAGGGAAGGCTACACCTTC
CASSLDLHREGYTF
>NA|TRBJ1-4|NA|TRBV9
TGTGCCAGCAGCGCCGAGGGATTCAATGAAAAACTGTTTTTT
CASSAEGFNEKLFF
>NA|TRBJ2-7|many|TRBV28
TGTGCCAGCAGTTTTGGCAGACACTACGAGCAGTACTTC
CASSFGRHYEQYF
>NA|TRBJ2-2|many|TRBV3-1
TGTGCCAGCAGCACACGGAGGGCCCTCGACACCGGGGAGCTGTTTTTT
CASSTRRALDTGELFF
>TRBD1|TRBJ1-1|many|TRBV28
TGTGCCAGCAGTTTATGGACAGGGGTGGTGGCTGAAGCTTTCTTT
CASSLWTGVVAEAFF
>TRBD1|TRBJ2-3|many|TRBV7-2
TGTGCCAGCAGCCCAGGACAGGGATCAGATACGCAGTATTTT
CASSPGQGSDTQYF
>NA|TRBJ2-1|NA|TRBV10-3
TGTGCCATCAGTGGGCAAGACAATGAGCAGTTCTTC
CAISGQDNEQFF
>TRBD1|TRBJ1-1|many|TRBV6-1
TGTGCCAGCAACAGGGGGGACACTGAAGCTTTCTTT
CASNRGDTEAFF